This record concerns one TCR beta chain sequence. Metastatic or locally advanced urothelial carcinoma was present in the patients. The method was immunoSEQ multiplex PCR; TCRdb's version includes in-frame clones alone and lacks a portion of them. Here the sample spans tens of thousands of clones, less than 90% being singletons. These data are taken from a study of PD-L1 blockade in urothelial cancer. Study-wide background: Most patients, about 85% of the roughly 30, were males with bladder-origin cancer.

Germline CDR1 is SQVTM and CDR2 is ANQGSEA. The ends were cut back, 0 bases at V and 7 bases at J, with 17 bases in the middle. This CDR3 comprises 15 residues. The sequencing used PBMCs, collected around atezolizumab (anti-PD-L1) treatment. The sequence derives from a man in his 70s with urothelial cancer. The chain is built from TRBV29-1 and TRBJ2-3; tentatively, D is TRBD2 (5 bases). CDR3 in amino acids: CSVEDPGMGIYTQYF. DNA of the CDR3: TGCAGCGTTGAAGATCCGGGGATGGGGATATATACGCAGTATTTT.